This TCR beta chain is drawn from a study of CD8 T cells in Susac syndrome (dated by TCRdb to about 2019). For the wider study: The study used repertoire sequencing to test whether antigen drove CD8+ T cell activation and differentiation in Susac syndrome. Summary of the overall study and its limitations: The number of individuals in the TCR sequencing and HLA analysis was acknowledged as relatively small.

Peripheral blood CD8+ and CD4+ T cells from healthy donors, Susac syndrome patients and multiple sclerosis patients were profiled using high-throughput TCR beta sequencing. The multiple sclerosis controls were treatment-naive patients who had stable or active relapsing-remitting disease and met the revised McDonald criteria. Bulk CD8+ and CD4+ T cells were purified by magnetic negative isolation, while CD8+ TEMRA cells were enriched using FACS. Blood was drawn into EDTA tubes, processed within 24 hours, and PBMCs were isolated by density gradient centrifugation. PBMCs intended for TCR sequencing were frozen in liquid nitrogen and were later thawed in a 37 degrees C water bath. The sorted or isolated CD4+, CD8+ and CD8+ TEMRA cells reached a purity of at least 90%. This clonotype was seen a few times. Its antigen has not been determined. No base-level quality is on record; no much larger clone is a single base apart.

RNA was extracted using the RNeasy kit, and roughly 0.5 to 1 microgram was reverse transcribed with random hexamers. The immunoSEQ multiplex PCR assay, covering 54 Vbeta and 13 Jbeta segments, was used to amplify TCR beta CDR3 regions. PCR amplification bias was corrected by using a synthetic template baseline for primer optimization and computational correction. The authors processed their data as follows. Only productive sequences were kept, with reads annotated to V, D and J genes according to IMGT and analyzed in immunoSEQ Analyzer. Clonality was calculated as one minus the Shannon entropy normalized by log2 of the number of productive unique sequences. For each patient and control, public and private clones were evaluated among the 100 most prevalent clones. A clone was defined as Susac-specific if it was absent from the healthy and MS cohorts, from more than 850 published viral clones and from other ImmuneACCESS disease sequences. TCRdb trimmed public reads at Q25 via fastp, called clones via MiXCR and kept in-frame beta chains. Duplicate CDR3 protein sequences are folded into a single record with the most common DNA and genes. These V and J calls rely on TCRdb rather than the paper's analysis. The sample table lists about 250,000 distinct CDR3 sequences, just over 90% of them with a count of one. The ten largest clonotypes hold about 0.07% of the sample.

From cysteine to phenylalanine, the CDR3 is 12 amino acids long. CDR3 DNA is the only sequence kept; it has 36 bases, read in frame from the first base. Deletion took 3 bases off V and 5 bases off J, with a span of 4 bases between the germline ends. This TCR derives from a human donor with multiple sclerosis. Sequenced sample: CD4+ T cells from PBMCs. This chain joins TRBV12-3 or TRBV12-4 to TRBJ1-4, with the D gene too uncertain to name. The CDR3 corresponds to CASSLRNEKLFF. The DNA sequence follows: TGTGCCAGCAGTTTGCGGAATGAAAAACTGTTTTTT.